The 10 T cell receptor beta chains in this list originate from one sample, sequenced in a study of T cells in Graves' hyperthyroidism and ophthalmopathy. Amplification targeted TCR beta CDR3 regions from RNA transcripts. Primed by the HTBI set, a first-round RT-PCR was run on the TCR CDR3. A single record per CDR3 protein comes from TCRdb applying MiXCR to the multiplex PCR reads. The sample includes a few hundred thousand distinct CDR3 sequences, roughly 13% of them seen just once. Specimen: blood. The origin of the receptors is a woman younger than 35 with Graves' hyperthyroidism.

V and J are TRBV7-8 and TRBJ2-3, with a possible D match to TRBD2 (6 bases). Germline V gene sequence: CDR1 SGHVS, CDR2 FQNEAQ. The CDR3 runs to 14 residues. Between the trimmed V and J ends, which lost 5 bases and 9 bases, there was a span of 18 bases. The CDR3 loop is CASSPLEGGKTQYF. CDR3 DNA sequence: TGTGCCAGCAGCCCTCTGGAGGGCGGGAAGACGCAGTATTTT.

In this sample, this clonotype turned up many times. The gene calls are TRBV7-2 and TRBJ2-3, with unresolved D. Trimming removed 2 bases at V and 0 bases at J, with 3 bases between. This CDR3 is 13 amino acids long. The germline V gene encodes CDR1 SGHTA and CDR2 FQGNSA. Here the CDR3 reads CASSLPSTDTQYF. Here the CDR3 DNA reads TGTGCCAGCAGCTTACCTAGCACAGATACGCAGTATTTT.

In regard to this clonotype: With a much larger clone just one base away, this may be a read error. This chain uses TRBV20-1 with TRBJ2-7, with 9 bases fitting TRBD2. Germline V gene lookup returns CDR1 DFQATT and CDR2 SNEGSKA (reference sequence). There are 14 residues in the CDR3. The trim removed 0 bases at V and 0 bases at J, leaving 0 bases unmatched. In DNA form, the CDR3 reads TGCAGTGCTAGAGATAGCGGGAGCTCCTACGAGCAGTACTTC. This gives the protein CSARDSGSSYEQYF.

The chain is built from TRBV5-6 and TRBJ2-1, with TRBD2 matching 7 bases. This CDR3 contains 19 residues. Germline CDR1 SGHDT, CDR2 YYEEEE. The junction had 20 bases not matched to a gene; V was cut back by 3 bases and J by 5 bases. The CDR3 sequence is CASSSEALRGRASNNEQFF. In nucleotides, the CDR3 is TGTGCCAGCAGCTCGGAGGCGCTGCGAGGGAGGGCCTCGAACAATGAGCAGTTCTTC.

This clonotype has just a few counts. The chain uses TRBV7-2 and TRBJ1-6; D is undetermined. CDR3 length: 13 residues. The V gene's germline CDR1 is SGHTA and CDR2 FQGNSA. V lost 3 bases, J lost 13 bases, and 13 bases lay in between. The CDR3 DNA reads as TGTGCCAGCAGCTTTTTCGGGTCGTTCCCCCTCCACTTT. Amino acids: CASSFFGSFPLHF.

This clonotype was counted a few times. The chain is built from TRBV4-3 and TRBJ2-1, with D possibly being TRBD2 (6 bases). CDR3 length equals 16 residues. Germline loops: CDR1 LGHNA, CDR2 YSLEER. The ends were cut back, 0 bases at V and 3 bases at J, with 12 bases in the middle. CDR3 coding DNA: TGCGCCAGCAGCCAAGATAAGGCGGGATACTACAATGAGCAGTTCTTC. Amino acid sequence: CASSQDKAGYYNEQFF.

This chain connects TRBV30 to TRBJ1-5; no reliable D call. Germline CDR1 and CDR2: GTSNPN and SVGIG (reference sequence). Trimming removed 3 bases from V and 2 bases from J, with 8 bases in between. This CDR3 contains 13 residues. CDR3 sequence (DNA): TGTGCCTGGAGACTAGGTGGCAATCAGCCCCAGCATTTT. As protein: CAWRLGGNQPQHF.

In this sample, this clonotype turned up many times. This chain connects TRBV7-2 to TRBJ2-1, with 10 bases that match TRBD1. With V trimmed by 4 bases and J by 2 bases, 2 bases remained unmatched. The CDR3 has 15 residues. Looked up from germline, CDR1 is SGHTA and CDR2 is FQGNSA. CDR3 DNA: TGTGCCAGCAGCTCGGACAGGGGGGCCTACAATGAGCAGTTCTTC. It is translated as CASSSDRGAYNEQFF.

The chain is built from TRBV30 and TRBJ2-3, with D possibly matching TRBD1 (6 bases). The germline gives CDR1 GTSNPN, CDR2 SVGIG (reference sequence). Trimming removed 6 bases at V and 0 bases at J, with 13 bases between. This CDR3 has 14 amino acids. The CDR3 sequence is CACMTGGSTDTQYF. The CDR3 coding sequence is TGTGCCTGCATGACAGGAGGAAGCACAGATACGCAGTATTTT.

At least ten counts were recorded for this clonotype. This rearrangement joins TRBV10-3 to TRBJ1-2, with 9 nucleotides matching TRBD1. The germline CDR1 and CDR2 sequences are ENHRY and SYGVKD. Losses at the gene ends were 6 bases for V and 6 bases for J; bases not matched to a gene: 5. The CDR3 length is 13 residues. The CDR3 nucleotides are TGTGCCATCAGGGGACAGGGCGTTAATGGCTACACCTTC. As protein: CAIRGQGVNGYTF.